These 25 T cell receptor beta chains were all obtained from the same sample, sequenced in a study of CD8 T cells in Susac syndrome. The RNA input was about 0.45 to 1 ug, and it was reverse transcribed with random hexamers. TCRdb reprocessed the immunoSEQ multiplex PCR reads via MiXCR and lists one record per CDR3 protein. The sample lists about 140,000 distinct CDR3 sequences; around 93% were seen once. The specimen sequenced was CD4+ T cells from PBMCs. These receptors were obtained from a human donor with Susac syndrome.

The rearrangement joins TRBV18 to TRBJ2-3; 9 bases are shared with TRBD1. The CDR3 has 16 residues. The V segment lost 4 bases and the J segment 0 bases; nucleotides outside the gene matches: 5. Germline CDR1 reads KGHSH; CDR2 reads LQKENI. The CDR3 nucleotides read TGTGCCAGCTCACTGATCGGGACAGGGAGCACAGATACGCAGTATTTT. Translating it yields CASSLIGTGSTDTQYF.

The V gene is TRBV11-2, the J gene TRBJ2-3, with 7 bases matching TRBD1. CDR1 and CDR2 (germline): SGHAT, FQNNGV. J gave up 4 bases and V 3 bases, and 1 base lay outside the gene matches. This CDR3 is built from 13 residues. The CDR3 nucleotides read TGTGCCAGCAGCTTGGGGACAGCAGATACGCAGTATTTT. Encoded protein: CASSLGTADTQYF. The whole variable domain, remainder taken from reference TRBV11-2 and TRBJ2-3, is EAGVAQSPRYKIIEKRQSVAFWCNPISGHATLYWYQQILGQGPKLLIQFQNNGVVDDSQLPKDRFSAERLKGVDSTLKIQPAKLEDSAVYLCASSLGTADTQYFGPGTRLTVL.

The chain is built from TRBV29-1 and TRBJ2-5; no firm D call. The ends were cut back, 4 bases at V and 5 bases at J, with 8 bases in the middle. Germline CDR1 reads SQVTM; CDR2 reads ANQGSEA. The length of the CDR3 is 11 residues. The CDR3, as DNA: TGCAGCGTTGTTGCGGTGGAGACCCAGTACTTC. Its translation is CSVVAVETQYF.

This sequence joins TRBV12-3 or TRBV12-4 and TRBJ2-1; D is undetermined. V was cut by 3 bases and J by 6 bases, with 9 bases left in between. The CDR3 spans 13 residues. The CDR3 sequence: CASSFTGSNEQFF. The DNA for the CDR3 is TGTGCCAGCAGTTTTACCGGAAGCAATGAGCAGTTCTTC.

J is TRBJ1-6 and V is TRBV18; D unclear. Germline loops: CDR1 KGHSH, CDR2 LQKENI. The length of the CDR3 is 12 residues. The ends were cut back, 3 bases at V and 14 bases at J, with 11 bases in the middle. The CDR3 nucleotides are TGTGCCAGCTCACCGGACCTAGGGACCCTCCACTTT. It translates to CASSPDLGTLHF. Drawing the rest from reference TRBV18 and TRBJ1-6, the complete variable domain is NAGVMQNPRHLVRRRGQEARLRCSPMKGHSHVYWYRQLPEEGLKFMVYLQKENIIDESGMPKERFSAEFPKEGPSILRIQQVVRGDSAAYFCASSPDLGTLHFGNGTRLTVT.

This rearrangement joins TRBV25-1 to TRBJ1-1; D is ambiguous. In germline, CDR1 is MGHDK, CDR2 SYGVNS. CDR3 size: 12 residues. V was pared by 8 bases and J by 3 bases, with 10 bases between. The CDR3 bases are TGTGCCAGCCAAAGACACTACACTGAAGCTTTCTTT. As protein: CASQRHYTEAFF.

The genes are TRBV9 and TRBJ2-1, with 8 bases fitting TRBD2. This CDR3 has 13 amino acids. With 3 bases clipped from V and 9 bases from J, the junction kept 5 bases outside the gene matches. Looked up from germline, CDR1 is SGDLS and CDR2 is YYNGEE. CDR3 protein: CASSGPGGAEQFF. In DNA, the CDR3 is TGTGCCAGCAGCGGTCCCGGGGGGGCTGAGCAGTTCTTC.

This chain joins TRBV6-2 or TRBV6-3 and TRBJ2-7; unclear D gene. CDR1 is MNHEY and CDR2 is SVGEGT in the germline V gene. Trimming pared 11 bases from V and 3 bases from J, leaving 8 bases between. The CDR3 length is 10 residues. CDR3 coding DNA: TGTGCCCGCTGGGGCTACGAGCAGTACTTC. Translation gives CARWGYEQYF.

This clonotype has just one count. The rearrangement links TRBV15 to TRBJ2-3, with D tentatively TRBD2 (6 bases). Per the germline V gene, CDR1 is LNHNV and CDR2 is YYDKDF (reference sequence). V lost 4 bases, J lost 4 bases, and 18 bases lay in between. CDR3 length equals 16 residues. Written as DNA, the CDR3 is TGTGCCACCAGCAACCAGCAATCAACGGGAGCAGATACGCAGTATTTT. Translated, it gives CATSNQQSTGADTQYF. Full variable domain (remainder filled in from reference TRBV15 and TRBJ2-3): DAMVIQNPRYQVTQFGKPVTLSCSQTLNHNVMYWYQQKSSQAPKLLFHYYDKDFNNEADTPDNFQSRRPNTSFCFLDIRSPGLGDTAMYLCATSNQQSTGADTQYFGPGTRLTVL.

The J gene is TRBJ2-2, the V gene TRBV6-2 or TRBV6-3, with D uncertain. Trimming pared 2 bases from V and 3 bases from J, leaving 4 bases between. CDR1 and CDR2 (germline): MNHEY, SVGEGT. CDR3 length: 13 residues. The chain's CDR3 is CASSYGDTGELFF. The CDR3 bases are TGTGCCAGCAGTTACGGGGACACCGGGGAGCTGTTTTTT.

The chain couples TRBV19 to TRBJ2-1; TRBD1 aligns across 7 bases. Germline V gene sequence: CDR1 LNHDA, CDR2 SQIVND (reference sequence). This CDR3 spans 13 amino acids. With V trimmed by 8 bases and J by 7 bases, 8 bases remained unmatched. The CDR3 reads CASSKDRPNEQFF. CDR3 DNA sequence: TGTGCCAGTTCAAAGGACAGGCCGAATGAGCAGTTCTTC.

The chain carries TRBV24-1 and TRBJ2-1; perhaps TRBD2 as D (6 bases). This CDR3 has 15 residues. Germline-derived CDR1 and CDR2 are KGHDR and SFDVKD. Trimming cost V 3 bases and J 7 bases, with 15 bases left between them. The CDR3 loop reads CATSDGGRLGNEQFF. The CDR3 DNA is TGTGCCACCAGTGATGGAGGGAGGTTGGGAAATGAGCAGTTCTTC.

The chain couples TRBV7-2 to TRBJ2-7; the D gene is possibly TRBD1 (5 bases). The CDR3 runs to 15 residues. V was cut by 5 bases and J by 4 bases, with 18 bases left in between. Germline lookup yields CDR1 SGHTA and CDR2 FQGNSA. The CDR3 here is CASSPAQGSGYEQYF. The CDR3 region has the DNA TGTGCCAGCAGCCCAGCGCAGGGAAGTGGGTACGAGCAGTACTTC.

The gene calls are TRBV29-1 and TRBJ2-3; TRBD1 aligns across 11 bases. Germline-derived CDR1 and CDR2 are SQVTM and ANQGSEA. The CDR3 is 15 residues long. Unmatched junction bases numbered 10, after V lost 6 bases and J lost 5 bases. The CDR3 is CSVEDRGRGLDTQYF. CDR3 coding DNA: TGCAGCGTCGAGGACAGGGGGCGCGGGTTAGATACGCAGTATTTT.

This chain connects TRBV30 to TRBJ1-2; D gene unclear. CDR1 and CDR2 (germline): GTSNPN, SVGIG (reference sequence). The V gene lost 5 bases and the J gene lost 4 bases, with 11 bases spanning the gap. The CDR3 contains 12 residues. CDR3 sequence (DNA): TGTGCCTGGGCCAAGGGCGCCTATGGCTACACCTTC. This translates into CAWAKGAYGYTF.

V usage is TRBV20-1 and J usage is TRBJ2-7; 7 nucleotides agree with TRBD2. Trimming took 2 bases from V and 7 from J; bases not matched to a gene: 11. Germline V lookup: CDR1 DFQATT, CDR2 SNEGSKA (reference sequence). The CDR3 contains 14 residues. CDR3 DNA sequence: TGCAGTGCTAGATTAGACGGGAGGCTCGGAGAGCAGTACTTC. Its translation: CSARLDGRLGEQYF.

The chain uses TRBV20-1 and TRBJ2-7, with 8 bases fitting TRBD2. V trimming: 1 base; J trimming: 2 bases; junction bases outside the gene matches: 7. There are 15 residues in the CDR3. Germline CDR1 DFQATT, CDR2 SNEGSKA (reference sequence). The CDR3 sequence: CSARGGLAGAYEQYF. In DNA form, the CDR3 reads TGCAGTGCTAGAGGCGGGCTAGCGGGTGCCTACGAGCAGTACTTC.

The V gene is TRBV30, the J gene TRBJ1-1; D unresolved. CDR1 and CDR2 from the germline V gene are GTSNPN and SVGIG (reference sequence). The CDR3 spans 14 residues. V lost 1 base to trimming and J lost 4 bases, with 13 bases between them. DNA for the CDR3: TGTGCCTGGAGTGACCCTTCTTGGGGCACTGAAGCTTTCTTT. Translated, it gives CAWSDPSWGTEAFF.

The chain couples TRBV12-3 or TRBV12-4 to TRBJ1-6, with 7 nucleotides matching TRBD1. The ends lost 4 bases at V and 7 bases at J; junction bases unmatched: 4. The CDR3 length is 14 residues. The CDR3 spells CASSSYRGNSPLHF. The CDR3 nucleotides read TGTGCCAGCAGTTCATACAGGGGAAATTCACCCCTCCACTTT.

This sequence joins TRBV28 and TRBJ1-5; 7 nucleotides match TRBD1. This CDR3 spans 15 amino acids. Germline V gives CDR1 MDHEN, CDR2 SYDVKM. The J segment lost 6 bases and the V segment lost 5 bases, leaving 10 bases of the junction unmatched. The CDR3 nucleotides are TGTGCCAGCAGTGCCCCACAGGGGATAACTCAGCCCCAGCATTTT. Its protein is CASSAPQGITQPQHF.

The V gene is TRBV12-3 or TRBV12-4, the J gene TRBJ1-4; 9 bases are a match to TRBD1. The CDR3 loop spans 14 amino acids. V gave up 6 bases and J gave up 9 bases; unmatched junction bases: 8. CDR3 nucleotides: TGTGCCAGCAGAGGCGTCGGACAGGGGAAAAAACTGTTTTTT. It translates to CASRGVGQGKKLFF.

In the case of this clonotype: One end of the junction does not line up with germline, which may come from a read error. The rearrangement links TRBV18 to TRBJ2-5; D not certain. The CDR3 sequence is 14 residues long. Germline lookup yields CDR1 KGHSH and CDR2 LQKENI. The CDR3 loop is CASSPPYNQQTQYF. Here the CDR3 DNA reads TGTGCCAGCTCACCACCGTACAACCAACAGACCCAGTACTTC.

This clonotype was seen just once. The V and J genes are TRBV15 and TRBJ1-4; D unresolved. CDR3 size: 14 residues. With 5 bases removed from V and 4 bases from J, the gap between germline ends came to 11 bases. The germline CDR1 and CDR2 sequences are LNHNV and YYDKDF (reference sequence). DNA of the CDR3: TGTGCCACCAGCCATCGGACCCTTAATGAAAAACTGTTTTTT. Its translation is CATSHRTLNEKLFF.

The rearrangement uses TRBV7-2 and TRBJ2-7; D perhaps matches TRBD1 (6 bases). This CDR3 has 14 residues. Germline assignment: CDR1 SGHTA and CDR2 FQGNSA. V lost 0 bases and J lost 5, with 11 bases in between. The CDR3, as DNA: TGTGCCAGCAGCTTAGCAGACAGGTTCCACGAGCAGTACTTC. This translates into CASSLADRFHEQYF.

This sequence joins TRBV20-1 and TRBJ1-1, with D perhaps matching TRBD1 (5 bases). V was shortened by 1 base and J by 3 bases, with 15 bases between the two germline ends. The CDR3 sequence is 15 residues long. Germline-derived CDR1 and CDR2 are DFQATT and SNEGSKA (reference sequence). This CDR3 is CSARGWGGSYTEAFF. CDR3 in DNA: TGCAGTGCTAGAGGGTGGGGGGGAAGCTACACTGAAGCTTTCTTT.